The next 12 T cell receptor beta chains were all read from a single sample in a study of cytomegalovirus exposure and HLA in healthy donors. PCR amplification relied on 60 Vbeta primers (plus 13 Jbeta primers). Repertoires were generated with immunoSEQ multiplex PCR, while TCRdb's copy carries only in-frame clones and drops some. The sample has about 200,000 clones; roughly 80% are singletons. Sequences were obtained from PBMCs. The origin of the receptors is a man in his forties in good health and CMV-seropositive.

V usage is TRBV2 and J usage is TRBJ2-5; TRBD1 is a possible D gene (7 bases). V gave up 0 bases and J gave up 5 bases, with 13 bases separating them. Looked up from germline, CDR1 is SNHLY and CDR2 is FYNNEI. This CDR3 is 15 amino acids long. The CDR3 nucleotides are TGTGCCAGCAGTGAAGCGCAGGGGGGACGGGAGACCCAGTACTTC. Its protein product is CASSEAQGGRETQYF. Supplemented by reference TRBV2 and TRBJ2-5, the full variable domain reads EPEVTQTPSHQVTQMGQEVILRCVPISNHLYFYWYRQILGQKVEFLVSFYNNEISEKSEIFDDQFSVERPDGSNFTLKIRSTKLEDSAMYFCASSEAQGGRETQYFGPGTRLLVL.

Here the CDR3 DNA reads TGTGCCAGCAGCTTTTTTAGCGGGCACAATGAGCAGTTCTTC. Translating it yields CASSFFSGHNEQFF. V is TRBV7-3 and J is TRBJ2-1, with TRBD2 matching over 7 bases. The CDR3 covers 14 residues. The V segment lost 3 bases and the J segment 5 bases; nucleotides outside the gene matches: 4. CDR1 SGHTA and CDR2 FQGTGA come from the germline V gene.

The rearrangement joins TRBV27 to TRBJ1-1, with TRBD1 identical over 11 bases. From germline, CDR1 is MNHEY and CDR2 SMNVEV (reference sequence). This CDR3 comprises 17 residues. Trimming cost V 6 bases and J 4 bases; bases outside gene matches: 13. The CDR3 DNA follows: TGTGCCAGCAGCCCCTATACCGGACAGGGGGCCGGCACTGAAGCTTTCTTT. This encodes CASSPYTGQGAGTEAFF.

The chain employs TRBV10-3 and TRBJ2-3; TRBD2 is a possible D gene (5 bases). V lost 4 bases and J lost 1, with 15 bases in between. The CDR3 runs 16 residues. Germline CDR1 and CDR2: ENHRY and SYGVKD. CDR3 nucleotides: TGTGCCATCAGTGTGGGGTTGGCGGGCCGCACAGATACGCAGTATTTT. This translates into CAISVGLAGRTDTQYF.

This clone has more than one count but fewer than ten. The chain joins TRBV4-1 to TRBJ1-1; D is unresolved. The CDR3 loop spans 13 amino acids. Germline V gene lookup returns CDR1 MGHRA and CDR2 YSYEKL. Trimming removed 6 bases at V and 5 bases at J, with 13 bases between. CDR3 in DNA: TGCGCCAGCAGTCCACGGGTTGTTACTGAAGCTTTCTTT. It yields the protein CASSPRVVTEAFF.

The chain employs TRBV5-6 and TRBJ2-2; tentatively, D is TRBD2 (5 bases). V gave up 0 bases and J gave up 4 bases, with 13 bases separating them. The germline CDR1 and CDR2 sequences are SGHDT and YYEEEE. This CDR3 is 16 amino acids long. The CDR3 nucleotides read TGTGCCAGCAGCTTGGTCGGTCTAGCTGGCACCGGGGAGCTGTTTTTT. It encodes CASSLVGLAGTGELFF.

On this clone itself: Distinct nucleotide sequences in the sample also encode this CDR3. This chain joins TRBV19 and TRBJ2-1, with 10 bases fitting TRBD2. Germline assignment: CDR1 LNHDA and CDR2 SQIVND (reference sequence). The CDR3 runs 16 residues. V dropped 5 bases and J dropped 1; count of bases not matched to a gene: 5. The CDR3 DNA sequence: TGTGCCAGTAGTGCGCTAGCGGGGGCTTCCTACAATGAGCAGTTCTTC. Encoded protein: CASSALAGASYNEQFF.

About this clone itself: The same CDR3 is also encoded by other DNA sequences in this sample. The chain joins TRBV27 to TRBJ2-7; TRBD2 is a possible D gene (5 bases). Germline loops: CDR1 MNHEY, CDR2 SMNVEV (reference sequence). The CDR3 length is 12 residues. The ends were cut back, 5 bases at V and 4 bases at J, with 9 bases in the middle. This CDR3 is CASSPTGYEQYF. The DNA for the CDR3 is TGTGCCAGCAGTCCCACGGGGTACGAGCAGTACTTC.

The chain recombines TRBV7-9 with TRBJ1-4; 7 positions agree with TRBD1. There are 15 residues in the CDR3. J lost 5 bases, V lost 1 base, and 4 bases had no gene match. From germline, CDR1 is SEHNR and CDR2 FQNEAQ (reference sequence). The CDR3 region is CASSLEGGPNEKLFF. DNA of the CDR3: TGTGCCAGCAGCTTAGAAGGGGGCCCCAATGAAAAACTGTTTTTT.

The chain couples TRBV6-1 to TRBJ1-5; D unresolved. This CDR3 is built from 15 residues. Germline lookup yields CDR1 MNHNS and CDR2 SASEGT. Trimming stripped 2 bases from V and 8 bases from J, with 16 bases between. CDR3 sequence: CASSESRSVVEPQHF. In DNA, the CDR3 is TGTGCCAGCAGTGAAAGCAGGTCTGTTGTAGAGCCCCAGCATTTT.

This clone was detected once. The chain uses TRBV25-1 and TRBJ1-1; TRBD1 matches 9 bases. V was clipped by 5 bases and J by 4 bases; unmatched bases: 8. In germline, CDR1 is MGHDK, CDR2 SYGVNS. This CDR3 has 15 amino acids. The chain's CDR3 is CASSPQTGGSTEAFF. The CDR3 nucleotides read TGTGCCAGCAGTCCCCAGACAGGGGGAAGCACTGAAGCTTTCTTT.

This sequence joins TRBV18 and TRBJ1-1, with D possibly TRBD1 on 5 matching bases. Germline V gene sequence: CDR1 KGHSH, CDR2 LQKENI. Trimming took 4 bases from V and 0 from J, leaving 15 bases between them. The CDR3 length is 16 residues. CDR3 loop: CASSRTQGIMNTEAFF. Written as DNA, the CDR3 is TGTGCCAGCTCACGCACCCAGGGCATCATGAACACTGAAGCTTTCTTT.